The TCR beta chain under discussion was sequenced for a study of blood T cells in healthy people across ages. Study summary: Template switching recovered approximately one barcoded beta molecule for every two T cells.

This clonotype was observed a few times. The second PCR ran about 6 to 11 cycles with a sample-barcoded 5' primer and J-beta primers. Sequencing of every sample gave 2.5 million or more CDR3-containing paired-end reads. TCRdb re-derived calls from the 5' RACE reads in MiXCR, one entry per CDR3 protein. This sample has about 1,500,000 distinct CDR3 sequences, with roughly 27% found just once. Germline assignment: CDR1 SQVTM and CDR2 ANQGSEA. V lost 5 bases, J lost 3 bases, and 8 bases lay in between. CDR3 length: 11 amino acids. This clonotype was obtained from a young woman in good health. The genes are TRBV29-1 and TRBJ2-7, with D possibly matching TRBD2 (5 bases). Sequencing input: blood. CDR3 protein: CSVKRNYEQYF. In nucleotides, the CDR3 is TGCAGCGTTAAGCGGAACTACGAGCAGTACTTC.